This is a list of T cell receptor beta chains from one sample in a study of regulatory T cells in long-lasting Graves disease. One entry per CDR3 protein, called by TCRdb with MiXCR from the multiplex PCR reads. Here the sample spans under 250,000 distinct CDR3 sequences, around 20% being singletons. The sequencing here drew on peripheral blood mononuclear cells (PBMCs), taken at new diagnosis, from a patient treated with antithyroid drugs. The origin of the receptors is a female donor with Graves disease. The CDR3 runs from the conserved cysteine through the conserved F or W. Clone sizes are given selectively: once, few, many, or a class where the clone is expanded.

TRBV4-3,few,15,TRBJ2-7,CASSLTRDRAYEQYF
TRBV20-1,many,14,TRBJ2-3,CSVPRDSGEDTQYF
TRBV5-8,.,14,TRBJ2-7,CASSSRTSGYEQYF
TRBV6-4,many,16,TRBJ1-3,CASSDSGTRERNTIYF
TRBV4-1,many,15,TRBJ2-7,CASSQAGGHLYEQYF
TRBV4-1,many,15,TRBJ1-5,CASSQAEVSNQPQHF
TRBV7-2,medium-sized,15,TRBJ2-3,CASSLSAGGTDTQYF
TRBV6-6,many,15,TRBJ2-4,CASSYSPSGGNIQYF
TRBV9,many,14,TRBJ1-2,CASSVGGSGNGYTF
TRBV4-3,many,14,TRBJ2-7,CASSQVVLSYEQYF
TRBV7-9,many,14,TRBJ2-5,CASTLGAGAETQYF
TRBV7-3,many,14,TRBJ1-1,CASSLTHGGSEAFF
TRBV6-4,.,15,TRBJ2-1,CATQTPTPSYNEQFF
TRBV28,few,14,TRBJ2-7,CASSLSALSYEQYF
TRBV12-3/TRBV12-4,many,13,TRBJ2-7,CASSLGRPYEQYF